The entry below gives a single T cell receptor (beta chain) sequence along with its context. Amplification of TCR beta used genomic DNA extracted from peripheral blood. The record originates from a study of T cell repertoires in aging, cancer and after chemotherapy. This CDR3 has 13 amino acids. The germline V gene encodes CDR1 MNHEY and CDR2 SVGAGI. Trimming pared 9 bases from V and 6 bases from J, leaving 14 bases between. A mixed TRB-A/B primer pool amplified rearranged TRB by multiplex touch-down PCR. TCRdb used MiXCR to reprocess the multiplex PCR reads, holding one entry per CDR3 protein. The sample carries over 2,000 distinct CDR3 sequences, around three fifths recorded once.

The sequencing input was blood. The clonotype originates from a human donor with a solid tumor. The chain is built from TRBV6-5 and TRBJ2-2, with D tentatively TRBD1 (6 bases). The CDR3 reads CASRPSGAGELFF. The CDR3, as DNA: TGTGCCAGTCGACCGTCAGGGGCCGGGGAGCTGTTTTTT.